This TCR beta chain stems from a study of blood T cell repertoires in COVID-19. About the research overall: The United States, Italy and Spain were the sources of the acute and convalescent COVID-19 samples. The cDNA or gDNA used as material had been derived from T cells, B-cell-depleted T cells, or PBMCs.

Trimming removed 0 bases at V and 4 bases at J, with 16 bases between. Germline CDR1 and CDR2: LGHNA and YNFKEQ. The CDR3 is 17 amino acids. As handled by the study authors: Amplification from reference gene primers served as the basis for estimated nucleated cell counts. The protocol was immunoSEQ multiplex PCR, while the TCRdb copy is restricted to in-frame clones and leaves out a portion. V and J calls and clone size follow that table, whereas D and trimming were derived from the DNA. The sample has 200,000 to 300,000 clones, more than 70% seen once. This sequence joins TRBV4-2 and TRBJ1-3; tentative D call: TRBD1 (5 bases). Sequencing used peripheral blood. The TCR was taken from a woman aged 45-60 years with acute or convalescent COVID-19. As DNA, the CDR3 is TGTGCCAGCAGCCAAGATCCAAAGGGGATGAAGGGAAACACCATATATTTT. Protein product: CASSQDPKGMKGNTIYF.